This T cell receptor beta chain was documented in a study of T cells in localized non-small cell lung cancer. Only in-frame clones appear in the TCRdb table, and some are missing; sequencing was by immunoSEQ multiplex PCR. Among tens of thousands of clones listed, more than 85% were seen once. Regarding this clone: Its specificity is not known.

Study observations and caveats: For the top 100 tumor clones, a median around 55 also appeared in adjacent lung. A higher density of T cells in blood coincided with extended overall survival. Heterogeneity stays possible, as sequencing covered only one tumor region. T cell clonality was highest in uninvolved adjacent lung, above tumor.

The sequences come from PBMCs, collected before any cancer treatment. This TCR was sampled from a man aged 40-75 years with stage II lung adenocarcinoma.

Here the CDR3 DNA reads TGTGCCAGCAGCGTAGAGGGTGCAGCCGGGGGGCAAGCTTTCTTT. This codes for CASSVEGAAGGQAFF. The V call is TRBV9, the J call TRBJ1-1; perhaps TRBD1 as D (6 bases). CDR3 length: 15 residues. Germline values: CDR1 SGDLS, CDR2 YYNGEE. The V gene lost 0 bases and the J gene lost 9 bases, with 18 bases spanning the gap.